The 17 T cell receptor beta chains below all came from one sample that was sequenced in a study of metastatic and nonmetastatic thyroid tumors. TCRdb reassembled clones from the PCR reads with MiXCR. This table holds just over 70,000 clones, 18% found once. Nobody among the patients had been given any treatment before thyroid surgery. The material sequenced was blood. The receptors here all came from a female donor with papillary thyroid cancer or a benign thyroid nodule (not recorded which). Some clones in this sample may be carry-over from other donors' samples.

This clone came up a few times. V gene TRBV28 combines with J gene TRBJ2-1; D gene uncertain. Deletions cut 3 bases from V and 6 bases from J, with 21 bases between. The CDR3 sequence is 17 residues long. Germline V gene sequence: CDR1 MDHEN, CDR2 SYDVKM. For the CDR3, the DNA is TGTGCCAGCAGTTTGCCCCCATGGTGTGATGGCGGCAATGAGCAGTTCTTC. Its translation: CASSLPPWCDGGNEQFF. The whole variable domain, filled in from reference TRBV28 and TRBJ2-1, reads DVKVTQSSRYLVKRTGEKVFLECVQDMDHENMFWYRQDPGLGLRLIYFSYDVKMKEKGDIPEGYSVSREKKERFSLILESASTNQTSMYLCASSLPPWCDGGNEQFFGPGTRLTVL.

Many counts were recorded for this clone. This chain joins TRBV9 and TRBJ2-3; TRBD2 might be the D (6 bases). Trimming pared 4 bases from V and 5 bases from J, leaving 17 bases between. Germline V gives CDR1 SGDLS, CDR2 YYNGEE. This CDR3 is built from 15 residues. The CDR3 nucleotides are TGTGCCAGCAGCCCGCAGGCGGGGCGTGGAGATACGCAGTATTTT. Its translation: CASSPQAGRGDTQYF.

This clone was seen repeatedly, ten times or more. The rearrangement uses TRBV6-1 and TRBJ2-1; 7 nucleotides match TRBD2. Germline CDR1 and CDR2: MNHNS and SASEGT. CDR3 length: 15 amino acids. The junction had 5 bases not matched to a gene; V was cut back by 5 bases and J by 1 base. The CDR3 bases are TGTGCCAGCAGTTCTTGGACTAGATCCTACAATGAGCAGTTCTTC. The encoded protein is CASSSWTRSYNEQFF.

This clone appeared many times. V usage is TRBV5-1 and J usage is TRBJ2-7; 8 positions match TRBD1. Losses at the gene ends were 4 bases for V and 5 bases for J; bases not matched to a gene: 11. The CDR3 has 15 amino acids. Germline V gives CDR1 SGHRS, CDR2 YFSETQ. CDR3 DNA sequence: TGCGCCAGCAGCCCCACGGCAGGGGGCTTACACGAGCAGTACTTC. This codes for CASSPTAGGLHEQYF.

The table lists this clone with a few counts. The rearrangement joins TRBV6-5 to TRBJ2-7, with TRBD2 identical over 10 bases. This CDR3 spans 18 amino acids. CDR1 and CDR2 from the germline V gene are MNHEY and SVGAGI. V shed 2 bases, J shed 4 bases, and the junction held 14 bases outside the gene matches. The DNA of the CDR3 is TGTGCCAGCAGTTACCCACGAAGGGGACTAGCGCTACTATACGAGCAGTACTTC. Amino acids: CASSYPRRGLALLYEQYF.

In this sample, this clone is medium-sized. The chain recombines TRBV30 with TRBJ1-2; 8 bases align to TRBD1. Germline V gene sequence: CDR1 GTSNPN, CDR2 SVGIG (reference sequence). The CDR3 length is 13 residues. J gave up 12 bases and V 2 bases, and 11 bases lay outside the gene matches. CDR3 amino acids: CAWSPTGEGGHTF. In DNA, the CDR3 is TGTGCCTGGAGTCCGACAGGGGAAGGTGGTCACACCTTC.

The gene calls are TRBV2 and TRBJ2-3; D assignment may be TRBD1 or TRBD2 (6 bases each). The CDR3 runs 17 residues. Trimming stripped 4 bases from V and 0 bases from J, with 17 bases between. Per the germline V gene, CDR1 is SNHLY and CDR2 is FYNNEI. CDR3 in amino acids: CASSVYPPGASTDTQYF. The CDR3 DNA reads TGTGCCAGCAGTGTCTACCCACCGGGGGCTAGCACAGATACGCAGTATTTT. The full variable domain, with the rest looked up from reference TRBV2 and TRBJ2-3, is EPEVTQTPSHQVTQMGQEVILRCVPISNHLYFYWYRQILGQKVEFLVSFYNNEISEKSEIFDDQFSVERPDGSNFTLKIRSTKLEDSAMYFCASSVYPPGASTDTQYFGPGTRLTVL.

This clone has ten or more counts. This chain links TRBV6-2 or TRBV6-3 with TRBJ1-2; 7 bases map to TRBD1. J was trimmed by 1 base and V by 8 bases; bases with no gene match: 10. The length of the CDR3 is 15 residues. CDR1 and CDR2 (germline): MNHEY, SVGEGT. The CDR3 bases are TGTGCCAGCGGATTACAGGGGACTATTAACTATGGCTACACCTTC. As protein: CASGLQGTINYGYTF.

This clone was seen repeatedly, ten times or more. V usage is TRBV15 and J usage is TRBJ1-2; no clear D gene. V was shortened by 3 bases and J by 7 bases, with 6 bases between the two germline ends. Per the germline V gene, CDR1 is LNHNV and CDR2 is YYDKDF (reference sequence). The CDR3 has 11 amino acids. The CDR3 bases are TGTGCCACCAGCAGTGGGGTTGGCTACACCTTC. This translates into CATSSGVGYTF.

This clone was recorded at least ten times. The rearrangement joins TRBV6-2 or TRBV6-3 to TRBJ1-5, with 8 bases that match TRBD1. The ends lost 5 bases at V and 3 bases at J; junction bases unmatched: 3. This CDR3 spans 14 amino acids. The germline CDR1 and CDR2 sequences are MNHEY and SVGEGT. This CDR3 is CASSRTGHNQPQHF. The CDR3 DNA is TGTGCCAGCAGTCGGACAGGGCACAATCAGCCCCAGCATTTT.

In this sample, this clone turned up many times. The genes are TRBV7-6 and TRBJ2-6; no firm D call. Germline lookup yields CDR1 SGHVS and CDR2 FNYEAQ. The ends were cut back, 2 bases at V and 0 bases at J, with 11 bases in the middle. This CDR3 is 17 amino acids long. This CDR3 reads CASSLSGRYSGANVLTF. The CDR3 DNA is TGTGCCAGCAGCTTATCAGGACGGTACTCTGGGGCCAACGTCCTGACTTTC.

CDR3 sequence: CASSQPTGGSQSDYTF. The DNA for the CDR3 is TGTGCCAGCAGCCAGCCGACAGGGGGCAGCCAGTCGGACTACACCTTC. The V gene is TRBV7-8, the J gene TRBJ1-2; 10 positions agree with TRBD1. The V and J ends lost 5 bases and 10 bases, in that order; junction bases with no gene match: 16. The CDR3 has 16 residues. Looked up from germline, CDR1 is SGHVS and CDR2 is FQNEAQ.

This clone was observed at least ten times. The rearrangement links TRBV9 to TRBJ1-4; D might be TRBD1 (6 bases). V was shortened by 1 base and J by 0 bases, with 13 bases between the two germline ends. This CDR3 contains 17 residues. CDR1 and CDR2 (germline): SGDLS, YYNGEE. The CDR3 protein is CASSVRSEGATNEKLFF. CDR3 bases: TGTGCCAGCAGCGTACGGTCTGAGGGGGCAACTAATGAAAAACTGTTTTTT.

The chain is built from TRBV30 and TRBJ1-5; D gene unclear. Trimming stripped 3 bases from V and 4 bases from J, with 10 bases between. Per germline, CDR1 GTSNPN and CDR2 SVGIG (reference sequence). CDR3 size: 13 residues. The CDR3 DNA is TGTGCCTGGAGCGGCGGGCAGAATCAGCCCCAGCATTTT. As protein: CAWSGGQNQPQHF.

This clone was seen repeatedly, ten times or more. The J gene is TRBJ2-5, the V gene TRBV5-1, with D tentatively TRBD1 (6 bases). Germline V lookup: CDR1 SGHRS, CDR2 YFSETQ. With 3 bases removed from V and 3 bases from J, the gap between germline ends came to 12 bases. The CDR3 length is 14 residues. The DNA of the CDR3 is TGCGCCAGCAGCTGGGGACACGCGAAAGAGACCCAGTACTTC. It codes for CASSWGHAKETQYF.

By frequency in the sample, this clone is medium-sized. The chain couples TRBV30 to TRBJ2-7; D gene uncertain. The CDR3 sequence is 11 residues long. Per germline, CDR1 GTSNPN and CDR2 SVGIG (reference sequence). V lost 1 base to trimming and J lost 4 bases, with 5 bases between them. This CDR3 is CAWSEGYEQYF. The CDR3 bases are TGTGCCTGGAGTGAAGGGTACGAGCAGTACTTC. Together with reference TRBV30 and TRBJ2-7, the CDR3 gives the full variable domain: SQTIHQWPATLVQPVGSPLSLECTVEGTSNPNLYWYRQAAGRGLQLLFYSVGIGQISSEVPQNLSASRPQDRQFILSSKKLLLSDSGFYLCAWSEGYEQYFGPGTRLTVT.

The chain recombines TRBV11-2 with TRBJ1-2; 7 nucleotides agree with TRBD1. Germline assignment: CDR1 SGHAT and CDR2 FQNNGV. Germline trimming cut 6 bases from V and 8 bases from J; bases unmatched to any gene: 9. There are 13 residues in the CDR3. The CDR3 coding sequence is TGTGCCAGCAGTTTGGACAGGCGCGGGGGCTACACCTTC. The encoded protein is CASSLDRRGGYTF.